These 25 T cell receptor beta chains share one sample of origin, sequenced in a study of blood T cells in healthy people across ages. With a J-beta primer mix and a sample-barcoded 5' primer, a second PCR ran about 7 to 12 cycles. TCRdb re-derived calls from the 5' RACE reads in MiXCR, one entry per CDR3 protein. The table shows some 700,000 distinct CDR3 sequences, with approximately 22% occurring only once. Source material: blood. These receptors originate from a man between 65 and 85 years old in good health.

This sequence joins TRBV7-9 and TRBJ1-1; no firm D call. Germline values: CDR1 SEHNR, CDR2 FQNEAQ (reference sequence). The V end lost 2 bases, the J end lost 7 bases, and 11 bases lay between the germline ends. The CDR3 has 13 amino acids. The CDR3 DNA reads as TGTGCCAGCAGCTTAAGTCCAGTCCTTGAAGCTTTCTTT. Encoded protein: CASSLSPVLEAFF.

This clonotype was detected a few times. The chain couples TRBV15 to TRBJ2-3; the D is unclear. This CDR3 region has 12 residues. Germline values: CDR1 LNHNV, CDR2 YYDKDF (reference sequence). V shed 6 bases and J shed 5 bases, with 9 bases lying between them. As DNA, the CDR3 is TGTGCCACCAGTAAAATGCAAGATACGCAGTATTTT. This sequence encodes CATSKMQDTQYF.

This clonotype was found a few times. The V call is TRBV12-5, the J call TRBJ2-5; D possibly corresponds to TRBD2 (6 bases). The assigned J gene may be wrong: the sequence end matches TRBJ2-1 better. CDR1 is LGHNT and CDR2 is FRNRAP in the germline V gene. The CDR3 has 14 amino acids. The chain's CDR3 is CASGLGTLSVEQFF. Here the CDR3 DNA reads TGTGCTAGTGGTTTAGGGACTCTCTCGGTAGAGCAGTTCTTC.

This chain joins TRBV12-3 or TRBV12-4 and TRBJ2-5; 7 bases match TRBD1. The DNA end is more similar to TRBJ2-1, so the J call may be wrong. The CDR3 contains 15 residues. This CDR3 is CASSFRGQVSNEQFF. The CDR3 DNA reads as TGTGCCAGCAGTTTTCGTGGACAGGTCAGCAATGAGCAGTTCTTC.

The chain combines TRBV12-3 or TRBV12-4 with TRBJ2-5; D not resolved. With 7 bases removed from V and 0 bases from J, the gap between germline ends came to 6 bases. The CDR3 loop spans 12 amino acids. For the CDR3, the DNA is TGTGCCAGCACGGCAAACCAAGAGACCCAGTACTTC. This gives the protein CASTANQETQYF.

Ten or more counts support this clonotype. This rearrangement joins TRBV7-3 to TRBJ1-1; D is unresolved. V gave up 0 bases and J gave up 4 bases, with 15 bases separating them. Germline V gene sequence: CDR1 SGHTA, CDR2 FQGTGA. The CDR3 loop spans 16 amino acids. This CDR3 reads CASSLTGPGRGTEAFF. The CDR3 nucleotides read TGTGCCAGCAGCTTAACAGGGCCAGGACGTGGCACTGAAGCTTTCTTT. The whole variable domain, remainder taken from reference TRBV7-3 and TRBJ1-1, is GAGVSQTPSNKVTEKGKYVELRCDPISGHTALYWYRQSLGQGPEFLIYFQGTGAADDSGLPNDRFFAVRPEGSVSTLKIQRTERGDSAVYLCASSLTGPGRGTEAFFGQGTRLTVV.

V is TRBV7-9 and J is TRBJ2-3; the D gene is possibly TRBD2 (5 bases). Trimming shortened V by 5 bases and J by 0 bases, and 12 bases separated the two germline ends. There are 15 residues in the CDR3. The germline V gene encodes CDR1 SEHNR and CDR2 FQNEAQ (reference sequence). The CDR3 DNA is TGTGCCAGCAGCCAGAGCGGACCTAGCACAGATACGCAGTATTTT. It codes for CASSQSGPSTDTQYF.

This clonotype was counted between two and nine times. The CDR3 sequence: CASSPPTASYEQYV. CDR3 DNA: TGTGCCAGCTCACCACCCACTGCCTCCTACGAGCAGTACGTC. This sequence joins TRBV18 and TRBJ2-7, with D unresolved. The CDR3 length is 14 residues. With 0 bases removed from V and 0 bases from J, the gap between germline ends came to 6 bases. The germline V gene has CDR1 KGHSH and CDR2 LQKENI.

The rearrangement links TRBV5-1 to TRBJ2-5; either TRBD1 or TRBD2 may fit D (5 bases each). CDR3 length equals 15 residues. V was shortened by 2 bases and J by 5 bases, with 16 bases between the two germline ends. Per germline, CDR1 SGHRS and CDR2 YFSETQ. CDR3 sequence (DNA): TGCGCCAGCAGCTTTCGGGGCCAACCGGGGGAGACCCAGTACTTC. Protein sequence: CASSFRGQPGETQYF.

The chain is built from TRBV7-2 and TRBJ2-3; 14 positions match TRBD2. Losses at the gene ends were 4 bases for V and 1 base for J; bases not matched to a gene: 1. The CDR3 consists of 16 residues. Germline CDR1 and CDR2: SGHTA and FQGNSA. CDR3: CASSSTSGRGTDTQYF. The CDR3 DNA follows: TGTGCCAGCAGCTCGACTAGCGGGAGGGGCACAGATACGCAGTATTTT.

The chain recombines TRBV7-6 with TRBJ1-4; D remains unclear. CDR1 and CDR2 from the germline V gene are SGHVS and FNYEAQ. The CDR3 length is 15 residues. V lost 1 base and J lost 4, with 10 bases in between. The CDR3 region is CASSLEASDNEKLFF. DNA for the CDR3: TGTGCCAGCAGCTTAGAGGCCTCAGATAATGAAAAACTGTTTTTT.

The V and J genes are TRBV6-5 and TRBJ2-2, with TRBD2 matching over 11 bases. The CDR3 runs 15 residues. The germline V gene has CDR1 MNHEY and CDR2 SVGAGI. Germline trimming cut 6 bases from V and 2 bases from J; bases unmatched to any gene: 2. The CDR3 DNA reads TGTGCCAGCAGGGGACTAGCGGTAAACACCGGGGAGCTGTTTTTT. It specifies CASRGLAVNTGELFF.

This clonotype was observed a handful of times. Here the CDR3 omits its conserved ending phenylalanine or tryptophan, so a read error is the likely source. The DNA is left out, because the CDR3 cannot be placed on it with certainty; the CDR3 is given as TCRdb lists it. V gene TRBV21-1 combines with J gene TRBJ2-7. TRBV21-1 constitutes a pseudogene. Including both end residues, the CDR3 is 9 amino acids long. The CDR3 spells CASTLLSFI.

The chain employs TRBV11-2 and TRBJ1-1; D remains ambiguous. Trimming took off 3 bases at V and 7 bases at J, with 9 bases between the two ends. Germline values: CDR1 SGHAT, CDR2 FQNNGV. The CDR3 has 12 amino acids. The CDR3: CASSFVRSEAFF. As DNA, the CDR3 is TGTGCCAGCAGCTTCGTCAGGAGTGAAGCTTTCTTT.

This clonotype was found a few times. V gene TRBV27 combines with J gene TRBJ2-1; D perhaps matches TRBD2 (5 bases). The J call is uncertain, as TRBJ2-7 better fits the DNA end. The germline gives CDR1 MNHEY, CDR2 SMNVEV (reference sequence). CDR3 length equals 12 residues. CDR3 residues: CASSSPVGEQYF. In DNA, the CDR3 is TGTGCCAGCAGTTCGCCCGTGGGAGAACAGTACTTC.

This clonotype has a handful of counts. The chain carries TRBV20-1 and TRBJ2-5, with TRBD1 matching 9 bases. TRBJ2-7 matches the DNA end more closely, so the J call is doubtful. There are 15 residues in the CDR3. Germline values: CDR1 DFQATT, CDR2 SNEGSKA (reference sequence). The CDR3 loop reads CSAKQGAIGTYEQYF. CDR3 bases: TGCAGTGCCAAACAGGGGGCTATAGGAACCTACGAGCAGTACTTC.

This clonotype turned up a few times. This sequence joins TRBV11-2 and TRBJ1-1, with a weak D call TRBD1 (6 bases). Germline V gene data show CDR1 as SGHAT and CDR2 as FQNNGV. This CDR3 region has 16 residues. V lost 1 base and J lost 2, with 14 bases in between. In nucleotides, the CDR3 is TGTGCCAGCAGCTTAGTGACAGGTGCGGTAAACACTGAAGCTTTCTTT. Its protein product is CASSLVTGAVNTEAFF.

This clonotype has just a few counts. The gene calls are TRBV19 and TRBJ1-4, with D tentatively TRBD1 (6 bases). Looked up from germline, CDR1 is LNHDA and CDR2 is SQIVND (reference sequence). The CDR3 runs to 16 residues. V lost 4 bases to trimming and J lost 0 bases, with 12 bases between them. CDR3 in amino acids: CASSTPRQATNEKLFF. The CDR3 DNA reads as TGTGCCAGTAGTACGCCCAGACAGGCAACTAATGAAAAACTGTTTTTT.

A few counts support this clonotype. The gene calls are TRBV24-1 and TRBJ2-6, with D perhaps matching TRBD1 (6 bases). CDR1 KGHDR and CDR2 SFDVKD come from the germline V gene. V was cut by 3 bases and J by 1 base, with 15 bases left in between. The CDR3 is 18 amino acids. The DNA for the CDR3 is TGTGCCACCAGTGATCCGACAGGAGCTGGGTCTGGGGCCAACGTCCTGACTTTC. Translating gives CATSDPTGAGSGANVLTF.

Only a few counts were recorded for this clonotype. The chain joins TRBV27 to TRBJ1-1; unclear D gene. V lost 4 bases and J 7 bases, leaving 16 bases between the germline ends. The CDR3 extends over 14 amino acids. The germline V gene has CDR1 MNHEY and CDR2 SMNVEV (reference sequence). For the CDR3, the DNA is TGTGCCAGCAGTTCGCCCCGGCCATCAGGTGAAGCTTTCTTT. Its protein product is CASSSPRPSGEAFF.

This chain uses TRBV28 with TRBJ2-5; unclear D gene. Germline V gene data show CDR1 as MDHEN and CDR2 as SYDVKM. The CDR3 loop spans 13 amino acids. V was trimmed by 3 bases and J by 1 base, leaving 6 bases between them. The CDR3 DNA reads as TGTGCCAGCAGTTTTGCTTTCCAAGAGACCCAGTACTTC. Translating gives CASSFAFQETQYF.

This clonotype has only a few counts. The rearrangement joins TRBV20-1 to TRBJ1-1; D remains ambiguous. This CDR3 spans 11 amino acids. Germline CDR1 and CDR2: DFQATT and SNEGSKA (reference sequence). As DNA, the CDR3 is TGCACCTCCATGGTCGTCACTGAAGCTTTCTTT. As protein: CTSMVVTEAFF.

This clonotype appeared a few times. The chain has TRBV20-1 and TRBJ2-3; D gene uncertain. Germline values: CDR1 DFQATT, CDR2 SNEGSKA (reference sequence). The CDR3 contains 14 residues. V was pared by 1 base and J by 2 bases, with 10 bases between. This CDR3 is CSARVRTHTDTQYF. The CDR3 nucleotides read TGCAGTGCTAGAGTGAGGACGCACACAGATACGCAGTATTTT.

Comments on this clonotype: In this CDR3 the conserved last residue, phenylalanine or tryptophan, is missing, so a read error is likely. This chain links TRBV19 with TRBJ2-5, with 13 bases that match TRBD2. CDR1 is LNHDA, CDR2 SQIVND, per germline (reference sequence). The CDR3 is made up of 15 amino acids. With V trimmed by 4 bases and J by 11 bases, 10 bases remained unmatched. DNA for the CDR3: TGTGCCAGTAGTAATGGACTAGCGGGAGAGGGAGAGCAGTACGTC. Its translation is CASSNGLAGEGEQYV.

V and J are TRBV27 and TRBJ2-7; D could derive from TRBD1 or TRBD2 (5 bases each). V was clipped by 7 bases and J by 7 bases, with 26 bases between them. CDR3 length equals 16 residues. Germline values: CDR1 MNHEY, CDR2 SMNVEV (reference sequence). The CDR3 reads CASNPCGLVGTVEQYV. CDR3 in DNA: TGTGCCAGCAATCCTTGTGGTTTAGTGGGGACGGTAGAGCAGTACGTC.